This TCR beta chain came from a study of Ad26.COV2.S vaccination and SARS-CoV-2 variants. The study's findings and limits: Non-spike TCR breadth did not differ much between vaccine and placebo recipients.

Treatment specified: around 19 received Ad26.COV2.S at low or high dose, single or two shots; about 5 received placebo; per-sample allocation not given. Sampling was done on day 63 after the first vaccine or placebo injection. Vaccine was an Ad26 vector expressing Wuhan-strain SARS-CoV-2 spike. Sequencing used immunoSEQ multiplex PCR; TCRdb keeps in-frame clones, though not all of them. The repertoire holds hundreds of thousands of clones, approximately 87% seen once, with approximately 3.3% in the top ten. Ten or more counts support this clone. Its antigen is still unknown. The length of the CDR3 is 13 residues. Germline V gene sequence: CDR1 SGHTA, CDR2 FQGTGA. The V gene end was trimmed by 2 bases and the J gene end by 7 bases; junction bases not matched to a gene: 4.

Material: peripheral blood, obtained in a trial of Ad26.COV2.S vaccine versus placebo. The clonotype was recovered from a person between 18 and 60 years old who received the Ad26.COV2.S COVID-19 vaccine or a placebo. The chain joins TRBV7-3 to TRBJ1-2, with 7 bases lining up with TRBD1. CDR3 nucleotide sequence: TGTGCCAGCAGCTTATCACAGGGGAGTGGCTACACCTTC. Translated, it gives CASSLSQGSGYTF.